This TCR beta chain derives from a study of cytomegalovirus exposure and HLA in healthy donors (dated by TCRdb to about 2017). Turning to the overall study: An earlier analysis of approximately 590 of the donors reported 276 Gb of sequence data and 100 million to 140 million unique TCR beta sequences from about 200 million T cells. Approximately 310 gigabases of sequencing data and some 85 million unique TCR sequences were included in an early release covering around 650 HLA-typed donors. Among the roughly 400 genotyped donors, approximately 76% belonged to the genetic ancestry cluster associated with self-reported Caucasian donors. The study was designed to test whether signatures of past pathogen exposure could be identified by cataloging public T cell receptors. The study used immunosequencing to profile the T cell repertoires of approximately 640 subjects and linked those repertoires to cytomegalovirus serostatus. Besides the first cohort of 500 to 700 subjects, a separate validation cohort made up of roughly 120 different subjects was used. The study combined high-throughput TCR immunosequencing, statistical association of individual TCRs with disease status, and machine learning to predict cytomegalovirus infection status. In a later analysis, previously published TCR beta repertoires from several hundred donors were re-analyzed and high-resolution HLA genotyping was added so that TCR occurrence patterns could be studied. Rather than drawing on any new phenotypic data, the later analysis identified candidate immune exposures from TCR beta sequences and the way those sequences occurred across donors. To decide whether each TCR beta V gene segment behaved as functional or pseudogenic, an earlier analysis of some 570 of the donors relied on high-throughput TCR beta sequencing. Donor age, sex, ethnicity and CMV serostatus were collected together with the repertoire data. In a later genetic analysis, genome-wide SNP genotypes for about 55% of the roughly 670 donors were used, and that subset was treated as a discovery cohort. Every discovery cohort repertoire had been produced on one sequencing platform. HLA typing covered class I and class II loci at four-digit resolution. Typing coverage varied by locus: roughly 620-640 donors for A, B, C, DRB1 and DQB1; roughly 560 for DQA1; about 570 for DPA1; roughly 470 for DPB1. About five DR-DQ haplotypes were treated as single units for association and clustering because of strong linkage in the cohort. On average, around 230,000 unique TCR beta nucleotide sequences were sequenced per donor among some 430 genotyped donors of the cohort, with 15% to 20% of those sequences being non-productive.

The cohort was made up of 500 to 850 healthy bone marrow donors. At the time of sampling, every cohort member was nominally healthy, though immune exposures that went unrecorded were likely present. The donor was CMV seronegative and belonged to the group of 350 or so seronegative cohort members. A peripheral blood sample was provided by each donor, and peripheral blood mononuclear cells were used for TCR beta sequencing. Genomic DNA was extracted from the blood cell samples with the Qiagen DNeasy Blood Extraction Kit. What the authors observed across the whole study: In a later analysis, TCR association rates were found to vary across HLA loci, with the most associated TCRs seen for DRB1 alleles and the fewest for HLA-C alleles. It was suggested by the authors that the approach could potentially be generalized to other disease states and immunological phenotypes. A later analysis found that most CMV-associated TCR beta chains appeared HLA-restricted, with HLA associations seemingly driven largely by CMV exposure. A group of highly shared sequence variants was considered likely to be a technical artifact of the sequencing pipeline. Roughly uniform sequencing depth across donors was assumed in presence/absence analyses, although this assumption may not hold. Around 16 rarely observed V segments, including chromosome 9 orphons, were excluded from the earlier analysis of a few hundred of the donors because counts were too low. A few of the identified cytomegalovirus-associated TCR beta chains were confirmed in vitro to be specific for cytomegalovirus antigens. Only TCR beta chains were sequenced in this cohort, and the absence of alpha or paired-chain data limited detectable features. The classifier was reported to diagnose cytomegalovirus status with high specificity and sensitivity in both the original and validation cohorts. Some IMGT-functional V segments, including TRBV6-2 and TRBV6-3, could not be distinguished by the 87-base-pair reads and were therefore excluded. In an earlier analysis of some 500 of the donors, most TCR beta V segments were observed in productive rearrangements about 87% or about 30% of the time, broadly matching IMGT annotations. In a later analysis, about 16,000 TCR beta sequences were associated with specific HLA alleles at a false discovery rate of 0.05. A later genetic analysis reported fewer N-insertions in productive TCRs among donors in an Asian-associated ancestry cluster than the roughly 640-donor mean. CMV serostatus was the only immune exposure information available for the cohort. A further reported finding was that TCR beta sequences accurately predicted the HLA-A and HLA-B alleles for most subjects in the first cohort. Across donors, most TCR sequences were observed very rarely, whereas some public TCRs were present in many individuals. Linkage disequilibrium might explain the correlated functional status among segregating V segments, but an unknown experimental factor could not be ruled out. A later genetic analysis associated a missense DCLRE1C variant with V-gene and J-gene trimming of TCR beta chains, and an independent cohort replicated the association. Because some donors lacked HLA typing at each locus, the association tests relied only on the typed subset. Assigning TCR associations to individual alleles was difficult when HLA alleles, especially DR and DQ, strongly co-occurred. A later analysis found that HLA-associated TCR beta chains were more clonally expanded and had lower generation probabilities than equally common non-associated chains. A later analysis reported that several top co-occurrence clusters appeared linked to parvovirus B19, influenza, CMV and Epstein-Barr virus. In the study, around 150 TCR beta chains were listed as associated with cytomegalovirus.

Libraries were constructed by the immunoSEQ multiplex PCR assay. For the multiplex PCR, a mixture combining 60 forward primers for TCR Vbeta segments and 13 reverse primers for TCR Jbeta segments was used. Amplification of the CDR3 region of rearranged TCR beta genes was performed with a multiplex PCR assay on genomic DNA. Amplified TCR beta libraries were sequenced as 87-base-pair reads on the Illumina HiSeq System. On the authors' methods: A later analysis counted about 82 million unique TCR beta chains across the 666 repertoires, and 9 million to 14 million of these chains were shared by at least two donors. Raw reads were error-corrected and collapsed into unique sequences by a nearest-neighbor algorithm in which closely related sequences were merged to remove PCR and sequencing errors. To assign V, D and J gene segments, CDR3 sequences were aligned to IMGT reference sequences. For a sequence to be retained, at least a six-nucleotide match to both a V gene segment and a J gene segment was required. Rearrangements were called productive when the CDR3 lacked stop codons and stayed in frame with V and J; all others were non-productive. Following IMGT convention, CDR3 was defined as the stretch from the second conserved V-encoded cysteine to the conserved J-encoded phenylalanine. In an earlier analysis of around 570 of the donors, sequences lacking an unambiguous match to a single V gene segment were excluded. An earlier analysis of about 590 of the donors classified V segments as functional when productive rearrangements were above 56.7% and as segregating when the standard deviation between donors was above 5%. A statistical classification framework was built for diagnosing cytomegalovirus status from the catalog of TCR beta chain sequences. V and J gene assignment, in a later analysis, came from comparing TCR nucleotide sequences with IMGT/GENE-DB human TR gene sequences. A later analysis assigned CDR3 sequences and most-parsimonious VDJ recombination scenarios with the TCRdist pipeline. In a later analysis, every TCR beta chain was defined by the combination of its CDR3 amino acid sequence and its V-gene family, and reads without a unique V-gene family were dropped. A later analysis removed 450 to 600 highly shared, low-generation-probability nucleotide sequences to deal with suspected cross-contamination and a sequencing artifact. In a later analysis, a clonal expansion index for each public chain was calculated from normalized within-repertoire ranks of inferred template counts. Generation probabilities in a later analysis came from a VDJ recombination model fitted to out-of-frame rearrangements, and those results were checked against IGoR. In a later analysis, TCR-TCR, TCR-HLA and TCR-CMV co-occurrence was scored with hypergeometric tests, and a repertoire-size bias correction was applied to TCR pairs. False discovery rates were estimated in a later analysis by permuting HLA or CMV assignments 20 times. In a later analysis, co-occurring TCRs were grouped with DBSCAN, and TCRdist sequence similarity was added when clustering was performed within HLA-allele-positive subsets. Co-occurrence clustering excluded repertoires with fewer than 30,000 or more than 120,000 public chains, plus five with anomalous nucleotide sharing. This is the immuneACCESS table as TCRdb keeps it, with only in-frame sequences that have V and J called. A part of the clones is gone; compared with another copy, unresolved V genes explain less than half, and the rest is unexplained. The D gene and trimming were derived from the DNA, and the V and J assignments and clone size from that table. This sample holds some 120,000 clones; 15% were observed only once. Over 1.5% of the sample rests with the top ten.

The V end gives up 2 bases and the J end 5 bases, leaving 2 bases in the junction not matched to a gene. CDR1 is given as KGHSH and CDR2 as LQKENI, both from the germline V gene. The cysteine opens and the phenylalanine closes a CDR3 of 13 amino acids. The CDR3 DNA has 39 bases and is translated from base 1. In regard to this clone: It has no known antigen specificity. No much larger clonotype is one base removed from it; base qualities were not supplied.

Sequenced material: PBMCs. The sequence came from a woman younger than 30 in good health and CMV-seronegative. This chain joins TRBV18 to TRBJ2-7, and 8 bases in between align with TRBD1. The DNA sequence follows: TGTGCCAGCTCACCAATACAGGGGGACGAGCAGTACTTC. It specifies CASSPIQGDEQYF.